This T cell receptor (beta chain) emerged from a study of CD8 T cells in Susac syndrome. Study in general: Intravenous immunoglobulin alone or corticosteroids were being given to patients with Susac syndrome at blood draw, unless they were therapy-naive.

Study-wide findings and caveats: Susac syndrome CD4+ T cell repertoires showed no clonal expansion.

RNA amounts of 0.5 to 1 ug underwent reverse transcription with random hexamers. Amplification of TCR beta CDR3 spanned 54 Vbeta and 13 Jbeta via immunoSEQ multiplex PCR. TCRdb re-derived calls from the immunoSEQ multiplex PCR reads in MiXCR, one entry per CDR3 protein. The sample holds roughly 180,000 distinct CDR3 sequences, roughly 94% seen once. A remark on this clonotype: Its target is not known.

Sequences were obtained from CD4+ T cells from PBMCs. The sequence derives from a human donor with Susac syndrome.

CDR3 amino acids: CSALQGSAEKLFF. The CDR3 DNA sequence: TGCAGTGCTTTACAGGGGTCAGCGGAAAAACTGTTTTTT. V and J are TRBV20-1 and TRBJ1-4; 7 bases agree with TRBD1. J was trimmed by 8 bases and V by 5 bases; bases with no gene match: 8. CDR1 and CDR2 (germline): DFQATT, SNEGSKA (reference sequence). This CDR3 region has 13 residues.